One and the same sample provided the 7 T cell receptor beta chains below, sequenced in a study of T cell changes during pregnancy in multiple sclerosis. Clones were sequenced by immunoSEQ multiplex PCR, and TCRdb holds only the in-frame ones, with some missing. The table lists about 75,000 clones, 94% of them singletons, with less than 0.15% in the top ten. The specimen was CD4+ T cells from peripheral blood mononuclear cells, collected after pregnancy. The receptors derive from a female donor with multiple sclerosis, enrolled in a pregnancy study.

The chain recombines TRBV5-4 with TRBJ1-3; D gene unclear. The V and J ends lost 3 bases and 0 bases respectively, with 4 bases between them. Germline loops: CDR1 SGHNT, CDR2 YYREEE (reference sequence). This CDR3 comprises 13 residues. The CDR3 DNA follows: TGTGCCAGCAGCTCCCGCTCTGGAAACACCATATATTTT. Translating it yields CASSSRSGNTIYF.

CDR3 sequence reads: CASSPLTPYEQYF. The CDR3 DNA reads as TGTGCCAGCAGCCCCCTAACGCCCTACGAGCAGTACTTC. The chain combines TRBV7-9 with TRBJ2-7, with D uncertain. This CDR3 has 13 residues. The V end was cut by 5 bases, the J end by 2 bases, with 10 bases between. Germline CDR1 SEHNR, CDR2 FQNEAQ (reference sequence).

This sequence joins TRBV19 and TRBJ2-2; no firm D call. CDR1 is LNHDA, CDR2 SQIVND, per germline (reference sequence). There are 12 residues in the CDR3. Trimming took 3 bases from V and 5 from J, leaving 4 bases between them. This CDR3 reads CASSILTGELFF. The CDR3 DNA follows: TGTGCCAGTAGTATCTTGACCGGGGAGCTGTTTTTT.

J is TRBJ2-4 and V is TRBV28, with 7 bases fitting TRBD2. V gave up 5 bases and J gave up 9 bases; unmatched junction bases: 7. This CDR3 has 13 residues. CDR1 and CDR2 from the germline V gene are MDHEN and SYDVKM. The CDR3 is CASSSGRAIIQYF. In DNA, the CDR3 is TGTGCCAGCAGTAGTGGGAGGGCAATCATTCAGTACTTC.

The V and J genes are TRBV5-6 and TRBJ2-3; a weak D match, TRBD2 (6 bases). Germline V gene lookup returns CDR1 SGHDT and CDR2 YYEEEE. V dropped 5 bases and J dropped 0 bases, with 13 bases sitting between them. The length of the CDR3 is 15 residues. The CDR3 DNA is TGTGCCAGCAGGGGGTTCGGGGGAAGCACAGATACGCAGTATTTT. Its translation is CASRGFGGSTDTQYF.

This chain links TRBV28 with TRBJ2-1; tentative D call: TRBD1 (5 bases). The germline gives CDR1 MDHEN, CDR2 SYDVKM. The CDR3 totals 16 residues. V lost 6 bases and J lost 0, with 15 bases in between. In nucleotides, the CDR3 is TGTGCCAGCAGCAAGGACATCTTAAGCTCCTACAATGAGCAGTTCTTC. It codes for CASSKDILSSYNEQFF.

This clone has more than one count but fewer than ten. The chain couples TRBV2 to TRBJ1-1, with no clear D. The germline V gene encodes CDR1 SNHLY and CDR2 FYNNEI. Trimming took 3 bases from V and 5 from J, leaving 10 bases between them. The CDR3 is 13 residues long. Here the CDR3 DNA reads TGTGCCAGCAGTGACTCCACAAGAACTGAAGCTTTCTTT. Translation: CASSDSTRTEAFF.